This T cell receptor (beta chain) was recorded in a study of Ad26.COV2.S vaccination and SARS-CoV-2 variants. Study overall: The trial was COV1001 and the donor's arm was Ad26.COV2.S. Dosing was one shot or two shots 56 days apart.

Treatment meaning: some 20 received Ad26.COV2.S at low or high dose, single or two shots; several received placebo; per-sample allocation not given. Day 63 after the first vaccine or placebo injection was the time point for sampling. Vaccination used an Ad26 vector expressing Wuhan-strain SARS-CoV-2 spike. This CDR3 region has 15 residues. CDR1 and CDR2 from the germline V gene are MGHRA and YSYEKL. The ends lost 3 bases at V and 3 bases at J; junction bases unmatched: 8. TCRdb's copy holds only in-frame clones and misses some; the assay was immunoSEQ multiplex PCR. This table holds approximately 410,000 clones, about 90% found once.

The chain employs TRBV4-1 and TRBJ2-7, with 7 positions matching TRBD1. Sequenced material: peripheral blood, taken in a trial of Ad26.COV2.S vaccine versus placebo. This clonotype was obtained from a person between 18 and 65 years old who received the Ad26.COV2.S COVID-19 vaccine or a placebo. Here the CDR3 DNA reads TGCGCCAGCAGCCAGGGGTGGACAGGATTCTACGAGCAGTACTTC. It translates to CASSQGWTGFYEQYF.